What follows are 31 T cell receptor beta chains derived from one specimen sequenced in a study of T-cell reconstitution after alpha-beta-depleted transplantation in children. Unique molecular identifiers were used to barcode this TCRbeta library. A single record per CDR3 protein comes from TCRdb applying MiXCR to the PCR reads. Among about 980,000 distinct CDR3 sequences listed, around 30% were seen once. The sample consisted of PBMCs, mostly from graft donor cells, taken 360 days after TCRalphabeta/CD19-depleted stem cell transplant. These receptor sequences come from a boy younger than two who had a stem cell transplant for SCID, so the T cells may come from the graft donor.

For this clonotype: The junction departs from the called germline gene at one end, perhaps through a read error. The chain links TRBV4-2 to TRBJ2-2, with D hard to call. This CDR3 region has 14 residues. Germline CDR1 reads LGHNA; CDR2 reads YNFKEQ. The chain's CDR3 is CARSPGPHTGELFF. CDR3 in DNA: TGTGCCAGGAGCCCTGGTCCCCACACCGGGGAGCTGTTTTTT.

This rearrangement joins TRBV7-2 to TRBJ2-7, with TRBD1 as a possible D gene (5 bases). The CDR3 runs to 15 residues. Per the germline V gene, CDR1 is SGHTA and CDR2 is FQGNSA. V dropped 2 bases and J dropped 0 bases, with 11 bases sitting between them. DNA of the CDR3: TGTGCCAGCAGCTTATGGCAGGGCATCTCCTACGAGCAGTACTTC. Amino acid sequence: CASSLWQGISYEQYF.

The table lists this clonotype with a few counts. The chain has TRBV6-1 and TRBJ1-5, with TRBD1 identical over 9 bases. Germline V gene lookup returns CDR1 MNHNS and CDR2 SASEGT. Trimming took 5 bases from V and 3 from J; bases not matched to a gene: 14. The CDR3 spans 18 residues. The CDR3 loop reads CASSTPLTGGFDNQPQHF. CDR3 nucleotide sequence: TGTGCCAGCAGTACCCCTTTGACAGGGGGGTTTGACAATCAGCCCCAGCATTTT.

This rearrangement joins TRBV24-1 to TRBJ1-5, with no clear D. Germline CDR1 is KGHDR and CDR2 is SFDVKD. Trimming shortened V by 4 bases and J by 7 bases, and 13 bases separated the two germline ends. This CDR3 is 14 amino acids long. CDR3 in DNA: TGTGCCACCAGTGAATCGGGCAAAGGGCAGCCCCAGCATTTT. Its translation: CATSESGKGQPQHF.

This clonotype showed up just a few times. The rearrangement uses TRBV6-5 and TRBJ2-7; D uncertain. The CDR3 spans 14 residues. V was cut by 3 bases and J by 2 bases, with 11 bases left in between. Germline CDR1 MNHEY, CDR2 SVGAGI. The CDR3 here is CASSYDRFTYEQYF. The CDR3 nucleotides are TGTGCCAGCAGTTATGATCGGTTTACCTACGAGCAGTACTTC.

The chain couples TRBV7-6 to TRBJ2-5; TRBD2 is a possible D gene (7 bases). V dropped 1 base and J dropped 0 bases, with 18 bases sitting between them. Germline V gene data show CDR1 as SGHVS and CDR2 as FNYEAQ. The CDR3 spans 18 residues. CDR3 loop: CASSLGRGANRYQETQYF. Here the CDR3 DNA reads TGTGCCAGCAGCTTAGGTCGGGGGGCAAACAGGTACCAAGAGACCCAGTACTTC.

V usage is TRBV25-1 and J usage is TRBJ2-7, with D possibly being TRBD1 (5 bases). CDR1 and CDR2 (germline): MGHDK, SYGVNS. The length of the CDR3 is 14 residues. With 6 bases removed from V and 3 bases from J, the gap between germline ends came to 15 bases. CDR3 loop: CASRDQGQGYEQYF. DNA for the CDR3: TGTGCCAGCAGGGATCAGGGTCAGGGCTACGAGCAGTACTTC.

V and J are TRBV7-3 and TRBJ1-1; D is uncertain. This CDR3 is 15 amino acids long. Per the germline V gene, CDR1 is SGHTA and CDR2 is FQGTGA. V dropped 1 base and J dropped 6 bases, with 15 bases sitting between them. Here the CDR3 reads CASSLSSQDVSEAFF. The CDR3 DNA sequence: TGTGCCAGCAGCTTAAGTTCCCAGGATGTTTCTGAAGCTTTCTTT.

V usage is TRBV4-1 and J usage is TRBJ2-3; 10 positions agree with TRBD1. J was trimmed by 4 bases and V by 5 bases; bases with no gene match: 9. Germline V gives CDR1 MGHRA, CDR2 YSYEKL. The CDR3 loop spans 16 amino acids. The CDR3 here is CASSIMTGGVADTQYF. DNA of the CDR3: TGCGCCAGCAGCATCATGACAGGGGGCGTTGCAGATACGCAGTATTTT.

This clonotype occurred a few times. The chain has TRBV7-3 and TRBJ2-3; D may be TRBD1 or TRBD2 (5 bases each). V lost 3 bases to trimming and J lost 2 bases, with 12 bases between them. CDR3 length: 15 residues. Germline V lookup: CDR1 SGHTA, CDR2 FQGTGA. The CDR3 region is CASSLGDGVTDTQYF. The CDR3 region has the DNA TGTGCCAGCAGCTTGGGGGATGGGGTCACAGATACGCAGTATTTT.

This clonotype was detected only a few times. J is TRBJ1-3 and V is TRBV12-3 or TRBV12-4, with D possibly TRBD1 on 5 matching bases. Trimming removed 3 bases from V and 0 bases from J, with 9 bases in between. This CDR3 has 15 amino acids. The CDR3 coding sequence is TGTGCCAGCAGTTTGTCGGGGGACTCTGGAAACACCATATATTTT. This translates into CASSLSGDSGNTIYF.

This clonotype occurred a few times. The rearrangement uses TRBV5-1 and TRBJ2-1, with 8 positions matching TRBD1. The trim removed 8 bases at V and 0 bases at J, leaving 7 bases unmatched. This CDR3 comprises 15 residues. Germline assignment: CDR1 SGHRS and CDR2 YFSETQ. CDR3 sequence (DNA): TGCGCCAGTGTCCCAACAGGGGGCTCCTACAATGAGCAGTTCTTC. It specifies CASVPTGGSYNEQFF.

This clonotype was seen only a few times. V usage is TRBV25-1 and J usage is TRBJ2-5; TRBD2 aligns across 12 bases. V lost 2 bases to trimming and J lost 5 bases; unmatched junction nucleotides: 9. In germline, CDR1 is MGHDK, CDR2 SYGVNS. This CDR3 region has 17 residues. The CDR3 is CASSERPLAGGPETQYF. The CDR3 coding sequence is TGTGCCAGCAGTGAACGCCCCCTAGCGGGGGGGCCCGAGACCCAGTACTTC.

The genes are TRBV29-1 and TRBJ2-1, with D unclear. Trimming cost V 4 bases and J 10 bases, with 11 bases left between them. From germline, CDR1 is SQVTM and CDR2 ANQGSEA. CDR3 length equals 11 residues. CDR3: CSVVVLDEQFF. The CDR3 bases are TGCAGCGTTGTAGTATTGGACGAGCAGTTCTTC.

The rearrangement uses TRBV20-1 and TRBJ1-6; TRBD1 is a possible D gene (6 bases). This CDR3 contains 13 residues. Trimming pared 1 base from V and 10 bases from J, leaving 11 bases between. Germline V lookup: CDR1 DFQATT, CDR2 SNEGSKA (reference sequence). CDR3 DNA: TGCAGTGCTAGAGCGGACCAGGGGTCACCCCTCCACTTT. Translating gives CSARADQGSPLHF.

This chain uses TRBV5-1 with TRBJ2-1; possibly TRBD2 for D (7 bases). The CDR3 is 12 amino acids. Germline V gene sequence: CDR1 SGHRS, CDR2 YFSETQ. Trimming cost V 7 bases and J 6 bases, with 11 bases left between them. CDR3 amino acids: CASGGAGNEQFF. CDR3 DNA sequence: TGCGCCAGCGGGGGGGCAGGCAATGAGCAGTTCTTC.

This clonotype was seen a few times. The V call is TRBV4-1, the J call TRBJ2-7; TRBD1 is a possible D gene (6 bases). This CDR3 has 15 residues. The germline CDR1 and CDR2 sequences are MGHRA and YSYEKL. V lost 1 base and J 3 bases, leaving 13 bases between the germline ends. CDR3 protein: CASSQGTALIYEQYF. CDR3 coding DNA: TGCGCCAGCAGCCAAGGGACAGCCCTAATCTACGAGCAGTACTTC.

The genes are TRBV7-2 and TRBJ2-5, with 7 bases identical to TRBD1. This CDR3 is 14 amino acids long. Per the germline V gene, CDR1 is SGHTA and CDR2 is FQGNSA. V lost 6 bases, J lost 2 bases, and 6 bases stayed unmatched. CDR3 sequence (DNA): TGTGCCAGCAGGGGGAAGGACAGGCAAGAGACCCAGTACTTC. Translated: CASRGKDRQETQYF.

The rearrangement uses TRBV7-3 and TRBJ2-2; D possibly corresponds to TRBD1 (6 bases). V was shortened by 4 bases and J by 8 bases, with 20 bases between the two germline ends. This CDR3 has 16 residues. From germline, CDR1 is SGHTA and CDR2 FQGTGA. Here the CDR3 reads CASSSPETVQGGELFF. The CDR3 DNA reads TGTGCCAGCAGCTCCCCTGAGACTGTTCAGGGGGGGGAGCTGTTTTTT. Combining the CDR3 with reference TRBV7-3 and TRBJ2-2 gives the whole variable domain GAGVSQTPSNKVTEKGKYVELRCDPISGHTALYWYRQSLGQGPEFLIYFQGTGAADDSGLPNDRFFAVRPEGSVSTLKIQRTERGDSAVYLCASSSPETVQGGELFFGEGSRLTVL.

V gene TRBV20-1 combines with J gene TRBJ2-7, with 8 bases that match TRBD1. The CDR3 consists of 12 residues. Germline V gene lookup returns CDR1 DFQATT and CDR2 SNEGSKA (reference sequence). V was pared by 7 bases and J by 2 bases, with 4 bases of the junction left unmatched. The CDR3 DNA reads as TGCAGTGTATCACAGGGGGCCTACGAGCAGTACTTC. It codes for CSVSQGAYEQYF.

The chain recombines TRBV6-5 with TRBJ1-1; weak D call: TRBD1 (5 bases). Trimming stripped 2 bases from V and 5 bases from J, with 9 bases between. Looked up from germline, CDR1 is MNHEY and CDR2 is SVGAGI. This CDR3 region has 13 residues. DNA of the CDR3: TGTGCCAGCAGTTACCAGGGTTTTACTGAAGCTTTCTTT. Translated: CASSYQGFTEAFF.

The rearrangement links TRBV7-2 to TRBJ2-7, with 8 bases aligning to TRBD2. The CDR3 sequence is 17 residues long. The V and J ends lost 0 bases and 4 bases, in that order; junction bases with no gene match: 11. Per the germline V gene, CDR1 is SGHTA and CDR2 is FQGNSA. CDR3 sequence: CASSLAPARGGMYEQYF. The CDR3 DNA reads TGTGCCAGCAGCTTAGCCCCAGCTCGGGGGGGTATGTACGAGCAGTACTTC.

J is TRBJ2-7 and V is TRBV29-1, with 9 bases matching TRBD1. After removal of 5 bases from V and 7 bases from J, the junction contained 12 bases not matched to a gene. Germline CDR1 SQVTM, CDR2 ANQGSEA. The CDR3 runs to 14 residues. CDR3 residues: CSVSAQRQGGEQYF. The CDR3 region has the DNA TGCAGCGTTTCGGCCCAAAGACAGGGGGGTGAGCAGTACTTC.

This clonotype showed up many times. As DNA, the CDR3 is TGTGCCATCAGTGAGTCGGAGGTTCTCTCTGGGGCCAACGTCCTGACTTTC. Encoded protein: CAISESEVLSGANVLTF. V usage is TRBV10-3 and J usage is TRBJ2-6; the D gene is possibly TRBD2 (5 bases). V was shortened by 0 bases and J by 0 bases, with 9 bases between the two germline ends. The CDR3 consists of 17 residues. Germline assignment: CDR1 ENHRY and CDR2 SYGVKD.

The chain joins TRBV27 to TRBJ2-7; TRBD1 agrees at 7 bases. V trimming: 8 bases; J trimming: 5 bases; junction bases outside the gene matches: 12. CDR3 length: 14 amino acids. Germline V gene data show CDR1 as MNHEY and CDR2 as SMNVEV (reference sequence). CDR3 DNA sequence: TGTGCCAGCGGTGGATTGACAGGGATCCACGAGCAGTACTTC. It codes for CASGGLTGIHEQYF.

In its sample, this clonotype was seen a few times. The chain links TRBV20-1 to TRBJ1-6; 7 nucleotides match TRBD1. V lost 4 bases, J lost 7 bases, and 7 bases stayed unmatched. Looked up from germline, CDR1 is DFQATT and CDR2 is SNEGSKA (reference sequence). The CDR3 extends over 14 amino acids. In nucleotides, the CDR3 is TGCAGTGCTATAATGGGACAGCCGAATTCACCCCTCCACTTT. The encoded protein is CSAIMGQPNSPLHF.

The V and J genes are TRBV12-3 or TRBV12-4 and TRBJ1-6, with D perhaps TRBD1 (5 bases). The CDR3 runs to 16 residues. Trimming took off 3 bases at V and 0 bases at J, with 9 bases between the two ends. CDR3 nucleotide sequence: TGTGCCAGCAGTTTGCAGGGTAGCTCCTATAATTCACCCCTCCACTTT. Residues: CASSLQGSSYNSPLHF.

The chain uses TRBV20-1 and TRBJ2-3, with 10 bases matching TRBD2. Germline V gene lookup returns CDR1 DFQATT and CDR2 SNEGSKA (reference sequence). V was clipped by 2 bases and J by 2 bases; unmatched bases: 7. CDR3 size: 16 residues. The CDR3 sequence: CSARSPAGGSTDTQYF. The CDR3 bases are TGCAGTGCTAGAAGCCCAGCGGGGGGGTCCACAGATACGCAGTATTTT.

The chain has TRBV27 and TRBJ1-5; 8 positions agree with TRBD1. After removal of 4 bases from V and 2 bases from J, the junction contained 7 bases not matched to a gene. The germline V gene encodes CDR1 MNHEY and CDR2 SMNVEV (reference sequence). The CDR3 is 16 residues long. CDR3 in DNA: TGTGCCAGCAGTTCCCTACTGACAGGGGGCAATCAGCCCCAGCATTTT. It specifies CASSSLLTGGNQPQHF.

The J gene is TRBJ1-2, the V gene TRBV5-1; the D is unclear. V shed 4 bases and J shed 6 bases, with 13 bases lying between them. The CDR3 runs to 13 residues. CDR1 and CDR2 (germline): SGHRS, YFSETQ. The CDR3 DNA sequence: TGCGCCAGCAGCGATCAGAAACAGCATGGCTACACCTTC. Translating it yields CASSDQKQHGYTF.

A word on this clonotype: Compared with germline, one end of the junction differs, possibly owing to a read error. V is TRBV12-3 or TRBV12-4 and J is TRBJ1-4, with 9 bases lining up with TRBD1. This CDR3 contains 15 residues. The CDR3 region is CASSLAGTGNVKLFF. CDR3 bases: TGTGCCAGCAGTTTAGCCGGGACAGGGAATGTAAAACTGTTTTTT.